These T cell receptor beta chains were read from a single sample in a study of vaccination and CD4 T cells after COVID-19. Their antigens are not known. A single record per CDR3 protein comes from TCRdb applying MiXCR to the PCR reads. The sample contains more than 15,000 distinct CDR3 sequences, roughly half of which appear only once. Sequences were obtained from CD4+ T cells from blood, cultured in vitro. The receptors were sampled from a human donor who had recovered from COVID-19. Each CDR3 is given with its conserved first and last residue. The order of the fields is D gene, V gene, clone size, J gene, CDR3 DNA, CDR3 protein. The D gene is left open where the match is weak. Not every row has a clone size; where given, it reads once, few, many or a size class.

-	TRBV28	-	TRBJ1-1	TGTGCCAGCAGTCTCCAGGGTCGGGGAAACACTGAAGCTTTCTTT	CASSLQGRGNTEAFF
-	TRBV6-1	-	TRBJ2-7	TGTGCCAGCAGAACAGGCGCGCCCGCCTCCTACGAGCAGTACTTC	CASRTGAPASYEQYF
-	TRBV6-2/TRBV6-3	-	TRBJ2-7	TGTGCCAGCAGCCCACAGGACTACGAGCAGTACTTC	CASSPQDYEQYF
TRBD1	TRBV19	-	TRBJ1-1	TGTGCCAGTAGTACAACCCGGGACAGTGAAGCTTTCTTT	CASSTTRDSEAFF
TRBD1	TRBV27	-	TRBJ2-2	TGTGCCAGCAGTGTAGACAGGGACACCGGGGAGCTGTTTTTT	CASSVDRDTGELFF
-	TRBV4-1	-	TRBJ1-4	TGCGCCAGCAACCGGGCACCAGGCGAAAAACTGTTTTTT	CASNRAPGEKLFF
-	TRBV27	-	TRBJ2-2	TGTGCCAGCAGTTTATACACCGGGGAGCTGTTTTTT	CASSLYTGELFF
-	TRBV6-1	-	TRBJ1-6	TGTGCCAGCAGTGATGGGGGTAATTCACCCCTCCACTTT	CASSDGGNSPLHF
-	TRBV19	-	TRBJ1-1	TGTGCCAGTAGTCCTCACCCCAGGGTTGGCACTGAAGCTTTCTTT	CASSPHPRVGTEAFF
-	TRBV7-2	-	TRBJ2-5	TGTGCCAGCAGCATCAGCGGATTCAAAGAGACCCAGTACTTC	CASSISGFKETQYF
-	TRBV29-1	-	TRBJ1-2	TGCAGCGTTGAAGTGACGGAGAGCCAACTGGGAGGCTACACCTTC	CSVEVTESQLGGYTF
-	TRBV6-1	few	TRBJ2-7	TGTGCCAGCATTCCTTTGGAGGGGGCATTGGCAACCTACGAGCAGTACTTC	CASIPLEGALATYEQYF
TRBD2	TRBV4-1	-	TRBJ2-2	TGCGCCAGCAGCCAGCTAAAGCTAGCGGGGCACCGGGAGCTGTTTTTT	CASSQLKLAGHRELFF
-	TRBV20-1	few	TRBJ1-1	TGCAGTGCTAGGATAGGGAACATGAACACTGAAGCTTTCTTT	CSARIGNMNTEAFF
-	TRBV5-1	few	TRBJ2-7	TGCGCCAGCAGTTACACAGGGTCCTACGAGCAGTACTTC	CASSYTGSYEQYF
TRBD2	TRBV7-9	-	TRBJ2-5	TGTGCCAGCAGCTTAGCGGTGCTAGCGGTACATCCGTACCAAGAGACCCAGTACTTC	CASSLAVLAVHPYQETQYF
-	TRBV6-1	-	TRBJ1-5	TGTGCCAGCAAATCAAGCGTGGGCTATAGCAATCAGCCCCAGCATTTT	CASKSSVGYSNQPQHF
-	TRBV11-1	-	TRBJ2-7	TGTGCCAGCAGCTTGACAGGTAGCTCCTACGAGCAGTACTTC	CASSLTGSSYEQYF
-	TRBV7-2	-	TRBJ1-4	TGTGCCAGCAGCCCGTCGGGGGGCTTCGAAAAACTGTTTTTT	CASSPSGGFEKLFF
-	TRBV24-1	few	TRBJ1-2	TGTGCCACCAGTGACCCCGGGAGGGAGGCTGGCTACACCTTC	CATSDPGREAGYTF
TRBD1	TRBV2	-	TRBJ2-1	TGTGCCAGCGGCCGGGACAGAGACAATGAGCAGTTCTTC	CASGRDRDNEQFF
-	TRBV19	few	TRBJ1-5	TGTGCCAGTAGTATCCCGGACAGCCACAATCAGCCCCAGCATTTT	CASSIPDSHNQPQHF
TRBD2	TRBV6-1	-	TRBJ2-3	TGTGCCAGCATCAAGGGCGGACTAGCAAGCACAGATACGCAGTATTTT	CASIKGGLASTDTQYF
TRBD1	TRBV2	few	TRBJ2-5	TGTGCCAGCAGCCGCCCGGGACAGGGGGCTGAGACCCAGTACTTC	CASSRPGQGAETQYF
-	TRBV10-2	-	TRBJ2-5	TGCGCCACCTCTCCTTACTTAGAGACCCAGTACTTC	CATSPYLETQYF
-	TRBV11-3	-	TRBJ2-3	TGTGCCAGCAGCCCTCCCTGGGGGCTAAACGACACAGATACGCAGTATTTT	CASSPPWGLNDTDTQYF
-	TRBV6-4	-	TRBJ2-5	TGTGCCAGCAGCCGAACCGGGGACGGCCAAGAGACCCAGTACTTC	CASSRTGDGQETQYF
-	TRBV20-1	few	TRBJ2-6	TGCAGTGCTAGAGATCGGGTAACTGGGGCCAACGTCCTGACTTTC	CSARDRVTGANVLTF
-	TRBV19	few	TRBJ2-6	TGTGCCAGTCTAAGGGGGGGGCTCTCTGGGGCCAACGTCCTGACTTTC	CASLRGGLSGANVLTF
-	TRBV5-4	few	TRBJ1-4	TGTGCCGCCACGGGACCAACTAATGAAAAACTGTTTTTT	CAATGPTNEKLFF
TRBD1	TRBV5-5	-	TRBJ1-2	TGTGCCAGCAGCCTCAGCCGTCCTCCGGGACAGGGGCTCTATGGCTACACCTTC	CASSLSRPPGQGLYGYTF
TRBD1	TRBV11-3	-	TRBJ2-1	TGTGCCAGCAGCCAAGGACAGGGGAGCTACAATGAGCAGTTCTTC	CASSQGQGSYNEQFF
TRBD1	TRBV27	-	TRBJ1-6	TGTGCCAGCAGCCAAGGGACAGCAACCTATTCACCCCTCCACTTT	CASSQGTATYSPLHF
TRBD1	TRBV25-1	-	TRBJ2-5	TGTGCCAGCAGTGATTACAGGGGACAGGAGACCCAGTACTTC	CASSDYRGQETQYF
-	TRBV2	-	TRBJ2-7	TGTGCCAGCACTGGTTGGCGCGAGCAGTACTTC	CASTGWREQYF
-	TRBV24-1	-	TRBJ2-1	TGTGCCACCGGACCTTCGACAGGTTACAATGAGCAGTTCTTC	CATGPSTGYNEQFF
TRBD1	TRBV10-3	-	TRBJ2-1	TGTGCCATCACAGCGGACAGGTGGCTTGAGCAGTTCTTC	CAITADRWLEQFF
-	TRBV7-2	-	TRBJ2-7	TGTGCCAGCAGCTTAGAAAGCGGCTACGAGCAGAACTTC	CASSLESGYEQNF
TRBD1	TRBV2	few	TRBJ1-2	TGTGCCAGCAGGGACAGGGGACATGGCTACACCTTC	CASRDRGHGYTF
-	TRBV11-2	-	TRBJ1-6	TGTGCCAGCAGCTTAGAGAGTCCCGCCACCCTCCACTTT	CASSLESPATLHF
-	TRBV11-2	few	TRBJ1-1	TGTGCCAGCAGCTTAGGTCTGCGAGGGTGGAACACTGAAGCTTTCTTT	CASSLGLRGWNTEAFF
-	TRBV19	-	TRBJ1-1	TGTGCCAGTAGTACTTTCAAACTAGGGAACACTGAAGCTTTCTTT	CASSTFKLGNTEAFF
-	TRBV20-1	few	TRBJ1-6	TGCAGTGCACCGACAGCAAGCTCCTATAATTCACCCCTCCACTTT	CSAPTASSYNSPLHF
TRBD2	TRBV18	-	TRBJ2-2	TGTGCCAGCTCACCACCGGCGTCGATGGGAGGGGACACCGGGGAGCTGTTTTTT	CASSPPASMGGDTGELFF
TRBD1	TRBV5-1	-	TRBJ1-4	TGCGCCAGCGGCCGGACAGGGGCAAAGACTAATGAAAAACTGTTTTTT	CASGRTGAKTNEKLFF
-	TRBV20-1	-	TRBJ2-2	TGCAGTGCTAGTAAGACAGGGAACACCGGGGAGCTGTTTTTT	CSASKTGNTGELFF
TRBD1	TRBV11-2	-	TRBJ1-2	TGTGCCAGCAGATCTCAGGGGGCGCAGGGTGGCTACACCTTC	CASRSQGAQGGYTF